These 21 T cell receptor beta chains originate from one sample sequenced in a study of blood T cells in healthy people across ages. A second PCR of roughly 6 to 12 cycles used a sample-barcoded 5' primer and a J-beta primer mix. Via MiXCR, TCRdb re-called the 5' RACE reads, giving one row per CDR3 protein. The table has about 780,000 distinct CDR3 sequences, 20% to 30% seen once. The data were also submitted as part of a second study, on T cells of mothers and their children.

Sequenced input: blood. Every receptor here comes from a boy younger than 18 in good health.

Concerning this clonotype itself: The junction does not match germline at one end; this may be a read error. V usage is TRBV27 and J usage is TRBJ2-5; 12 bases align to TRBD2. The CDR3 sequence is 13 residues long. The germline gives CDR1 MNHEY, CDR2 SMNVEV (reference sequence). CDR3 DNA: TGTGCCAGCAGTTGGACTAGCGGGGAGAATTCCTTCTTC. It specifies CASSWTSGENSFF.

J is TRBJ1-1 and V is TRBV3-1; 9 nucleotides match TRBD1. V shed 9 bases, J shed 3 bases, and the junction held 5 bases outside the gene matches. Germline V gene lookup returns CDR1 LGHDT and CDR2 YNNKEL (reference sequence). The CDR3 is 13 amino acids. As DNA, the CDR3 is TGTGCCAGTTCACAGGGGGCTTACACTGAAGCTTTCTTT. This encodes CASSQGAYTEAFF.

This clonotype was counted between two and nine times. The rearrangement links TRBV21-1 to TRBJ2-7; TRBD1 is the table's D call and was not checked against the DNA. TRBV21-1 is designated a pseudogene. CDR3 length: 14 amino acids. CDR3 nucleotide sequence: TGTGCCAGCAGCTGCCGGGACACAACCTACGAGCAGTACTTC. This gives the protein CASSCRDTTYEQYF.

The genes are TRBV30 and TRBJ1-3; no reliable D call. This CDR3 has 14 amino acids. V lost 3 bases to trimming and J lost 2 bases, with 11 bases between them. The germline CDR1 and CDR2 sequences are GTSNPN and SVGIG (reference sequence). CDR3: CAWSLGPTGNTIYF. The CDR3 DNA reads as TGTGCCTGGAGCTTAGGGCCTACTGGAAACACCATATATTTT.

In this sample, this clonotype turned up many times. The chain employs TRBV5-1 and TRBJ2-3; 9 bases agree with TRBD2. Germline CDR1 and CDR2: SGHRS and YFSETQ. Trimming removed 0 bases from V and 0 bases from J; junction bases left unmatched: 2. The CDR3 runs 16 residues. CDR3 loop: CASSLVSGGSTDTQYF. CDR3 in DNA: TGCGCCAGCAGCTTGGTTAGCGGGGGCAGCACAGATACGCAGTATTTT. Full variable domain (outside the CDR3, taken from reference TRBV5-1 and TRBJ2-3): KAGVTQTPRYLIKTRGQQVTLSCSPISGHRSVSWYQQTPGQGLQFLFEYFSETQRNKGNFPGRFSGRQFSNSRSEMNVSTLELGDSALYLCASSLVSGGSTDTQYFGPGTRLTVL.

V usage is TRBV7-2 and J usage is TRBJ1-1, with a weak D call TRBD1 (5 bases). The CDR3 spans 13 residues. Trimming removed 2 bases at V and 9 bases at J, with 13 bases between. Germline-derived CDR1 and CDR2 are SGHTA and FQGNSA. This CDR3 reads CASSLRGQQQAFF. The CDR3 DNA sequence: TGTGCCAGCAGCTTAAGGGGTCAACAGCAAGCTTTCTTT.

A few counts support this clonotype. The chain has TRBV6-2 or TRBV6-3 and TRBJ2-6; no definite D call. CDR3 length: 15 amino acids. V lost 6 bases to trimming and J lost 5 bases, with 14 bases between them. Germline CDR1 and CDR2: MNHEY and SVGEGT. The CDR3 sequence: CASRAILYRANVLTF. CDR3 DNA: TGTGCCAGCAGGGCCATCCTCTACCGGGCCAACGTCCTGACTTTC.

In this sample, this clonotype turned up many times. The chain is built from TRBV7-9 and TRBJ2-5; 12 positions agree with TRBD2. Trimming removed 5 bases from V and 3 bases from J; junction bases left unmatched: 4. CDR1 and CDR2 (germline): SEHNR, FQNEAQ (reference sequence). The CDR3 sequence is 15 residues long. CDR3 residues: CASSPRLAGEETQYF. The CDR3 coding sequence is TGTGCCAGCAGCCCCCGACTAGCGGGGGAAGAGACCCAGTACTTC.

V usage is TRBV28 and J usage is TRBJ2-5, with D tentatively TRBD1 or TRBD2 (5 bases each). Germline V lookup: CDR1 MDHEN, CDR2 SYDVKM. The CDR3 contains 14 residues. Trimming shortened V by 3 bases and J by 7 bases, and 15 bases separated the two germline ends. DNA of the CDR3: TGTGCCAGCAGTTTTAGGGGACCTCGGGGGACCCAGTACTTC. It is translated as CASSFRGPRGTQYF.

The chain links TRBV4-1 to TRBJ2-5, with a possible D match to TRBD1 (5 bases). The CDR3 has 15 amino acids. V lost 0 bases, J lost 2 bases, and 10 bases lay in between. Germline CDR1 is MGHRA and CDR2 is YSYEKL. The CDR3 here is CASSQDVGLQETQYF. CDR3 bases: TGCGCCAGCAGCCAAGATGTGGGGCTACAAGAGACCCAGTACTTC.

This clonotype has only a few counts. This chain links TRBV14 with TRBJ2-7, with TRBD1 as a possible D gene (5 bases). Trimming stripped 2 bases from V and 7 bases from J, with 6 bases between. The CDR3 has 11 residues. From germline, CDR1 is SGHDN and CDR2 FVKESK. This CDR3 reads CASSQWTEQYF. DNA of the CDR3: TGTGCCAGCAGCCAATGGACAGAGCAGTACTTC.

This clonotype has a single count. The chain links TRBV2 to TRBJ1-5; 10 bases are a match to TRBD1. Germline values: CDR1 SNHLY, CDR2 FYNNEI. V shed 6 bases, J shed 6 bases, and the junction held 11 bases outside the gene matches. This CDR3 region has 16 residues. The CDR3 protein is CASSSGTGVYSQPQHF. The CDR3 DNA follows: TGTGCCAGCAGCTCCGGGACAGGGGTCTATAGTCAGCCCCAGCATTTT.

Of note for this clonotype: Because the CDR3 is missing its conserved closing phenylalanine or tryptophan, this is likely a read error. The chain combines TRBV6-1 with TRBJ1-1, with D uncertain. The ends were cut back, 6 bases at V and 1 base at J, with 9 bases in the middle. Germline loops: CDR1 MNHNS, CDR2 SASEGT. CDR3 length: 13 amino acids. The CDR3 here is CASRYGGNTEAFL. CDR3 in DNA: TGTGCCAGCAGGTACGGAGGGAACACTGAAGCTTTCCTT.

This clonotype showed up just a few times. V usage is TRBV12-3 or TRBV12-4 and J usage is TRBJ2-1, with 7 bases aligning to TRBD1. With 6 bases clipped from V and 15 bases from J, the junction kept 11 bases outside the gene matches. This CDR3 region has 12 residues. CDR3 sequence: CASRGPTGYLFF. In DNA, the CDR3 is TGTGCCAGCAGAGGGCCGACAGGGTACCTGTTCTTC.

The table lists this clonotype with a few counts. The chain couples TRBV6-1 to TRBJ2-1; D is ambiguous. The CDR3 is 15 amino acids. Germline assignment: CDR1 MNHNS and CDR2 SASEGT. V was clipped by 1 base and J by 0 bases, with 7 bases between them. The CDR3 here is CASSEVPSSYNEQFF. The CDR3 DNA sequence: TGTGCCAGCAGTGAAGTCCCGAGCTCCTACAATGAGCAGTTCTTC.

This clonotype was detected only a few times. This CDR3 reads CASSLIQGILKETQYF. The DNA for the CDR3 is TGCGCCAGCAGCTTGATCCAGGGAATACTAAAAGAGACCCAGTACTTC. The chain uses TRBV5-1 and TRBJ2-5; tentatively, D is TRBD1 (5 bases). This CDR3 has 16 residues. CDR1 and CDR2 from the germline V gene are SGHRS and YFSETQ. V lost 1 base, J lost 3 bases, and 16 bases lay in between.

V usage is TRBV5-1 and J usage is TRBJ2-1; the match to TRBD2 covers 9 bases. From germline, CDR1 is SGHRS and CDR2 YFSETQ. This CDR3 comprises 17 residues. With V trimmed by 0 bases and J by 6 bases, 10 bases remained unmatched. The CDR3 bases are TGCGCCAGCAGCTTGGTGTCCCCGGGACTAGCATCCAATGAGCAGTTCTTC. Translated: CASSLVSPGLASNEQFF.

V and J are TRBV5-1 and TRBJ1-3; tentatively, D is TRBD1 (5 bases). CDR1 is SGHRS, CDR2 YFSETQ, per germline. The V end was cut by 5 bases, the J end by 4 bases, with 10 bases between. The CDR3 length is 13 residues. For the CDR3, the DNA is TGCGCCAGCAGTTCCGGGGACGGAAACACCATATATTTT. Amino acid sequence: CASSSGDGNTIYF.

In nucleotides, the CDR3 is TGCGCCAGCAGCCCGGGGACAGAACGATCCACTGAAGCTTTCTTT. It specifies CASSPGTERSTEAFF. This chain uses TRBV5-1 with TRBJ1-1; 7 bases agree with TRBD1. V shed 4 bases and J 4 bases; nucleotides not matched to a gene: 10. Germline assignment: CDR1 SGHRS and CDR2 YFSETQ. The CDR3 sequence is 15 residues long.

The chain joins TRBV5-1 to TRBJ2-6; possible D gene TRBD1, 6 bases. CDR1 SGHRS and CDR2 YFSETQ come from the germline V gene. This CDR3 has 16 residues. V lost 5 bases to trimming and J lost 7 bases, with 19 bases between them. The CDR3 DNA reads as TGCGCCAGCAGTCTACCCACAGGGAGAGGAGCCAACGTCCTGACTTTC. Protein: CASSLPTGRGANVLTF.

CDR3 sequence: CATSSVGVAGAPVDTQYF. In DNA form, the CDR3 reads TGTGCCACCAGCAGTGTCGGGGTAGCGGGGGCCCCGGTGGATACGCAGTATTTT. The chain has TRBV15 and TRBJ2-3; 9 nucleotides match TRBD2. This CDR3 comprises 18 residues. Trimming cost V 3 bases and J 6 bases; bases outside gene matches: 16. Germline CDR1 reads LNHNV; CDR2 reads YYDKDF (reference sequence).